This TCR beta chain was profiled in a study of response to subunit inactivated influenza vaccine. Study-wide results and limits: Few additional T cells are recruited per seasonal influenza vaccination, authors suggested.

Per the germline V gene, CDR1 is MDHEN and CDR2 is SYDVKM. CDR3 size: 13 residues. Trimming cost V 4 bases and J 4 bases; bases outside gene matches: 2. One entry per CDR3 protein, called by TCRdb with MiXCR from the RT-PCR reads. The data contain 450,000 to 500,000 distinct CDR3 sequences, roughly 9.7% of them singletons. Comment on this clonotype: Its antigen is as yet unknown.

The sequence came from a man between 45 and 60 years old who received an inactivated influenza vaccine. V gene TRBV28 combines with J gene TRBJ2-3; 7 bases align to TRBD2. The specimen comprised PBMCs from blood, sampled more than 35 days after vaccination. The CDR3 spells CASSSSGADTQYF. For the CDR3, the DNA is TGTGCCAGCAGTTCCAGCGGGGCAGATACGCAGTATTTT.